This T cell receptor beta chain was observed in a study of CD8 T cells in Susac syndrome. This CDR3 is 14 amino acids long. The V and J ends lost 3 bases and 4 bases respectively, with 11 bases between them. Germline V gives CDR1 SGDLS, CDR2 YYNGEE. Sequencing of TCR beta was performed on blood CD8+ T cells and on blood CD4+ T cells. The multiple sclerosis controls were treatment-naive patients affected by stable or active relapsing-remitting disease. Both CD4+ and CD8+ T cells were negatively isolated, and TEMRA cells underwent FACS enrichment. RNA amounts of about 0.45 to 1 ug underwent reverse transcription with random hexamers. Multiplex immunoSEQ PCR targeted 54 Vbeta and 13 Jbeta TCR beta segments. TCRdb ran MiXCR on the immunoSEQ multiplex PCR reads and lists one entry per CDR3 protein. Counted here are 400,000 to 550,000 distinct CDR3 sequences, around 85% occurring once; the ten biggest clones make up approximately 0.12%.

The V gene is TRBV9, the J gene TRBJ2-1; a possible D gene is TRBD2 (6 bases). This sequence was found in a human donor with multiple sclerosis. Sequencing was done on a sample of CD8+ T cells from PBMCs. CDR3 coding DNA: TGTGCCAGCAGCGCGGGACTGGAGTACAATGAGCAGTTCTTC. Amino acids: CASSAGLEYNEQFF.